This T cell receptor beta chain was profiled in a study of cytotoxic CD8 clonotypes in ibrutinib-treated CLL. Broader study findings: Baseline levels of clonality went above those of age-matched healthy donors and moved with circulating CD8+ T-cell counts. Clonality was elevated at ibrutinib response and had returned toward baseline at progression.

Germline V gives CDR1 ENHRY, CDR2 SYGVKD. The length of the CDR3 is 14 residues. The ends were cut back, 10 bases at V and 4 bases at J, with 16 bases in the middle. Assay used: immunoSEQ multiplex PCR; TCRdb lists only in-frame clones, some missing. The table lists about 85,000 clones, more than 75% of them singletons. Of note for this clone: What it recognizes is unknown.

The rearrangement uses TRBV10-3 and TRBJ1-4; tentatively, D is TRBD1 (5 bases). The clonotype was recovered from a human donor with chronic lymphocytic leukemia. Specimen: PBMCs, collected after 12 months of ibrutinib treatment. The CDR3 is CATRLGPINEKLFF. For the CDR3, the DNA is TGTGCCACGAGACTGGGACCGATTAATGAAAAACTGTTTTTT.